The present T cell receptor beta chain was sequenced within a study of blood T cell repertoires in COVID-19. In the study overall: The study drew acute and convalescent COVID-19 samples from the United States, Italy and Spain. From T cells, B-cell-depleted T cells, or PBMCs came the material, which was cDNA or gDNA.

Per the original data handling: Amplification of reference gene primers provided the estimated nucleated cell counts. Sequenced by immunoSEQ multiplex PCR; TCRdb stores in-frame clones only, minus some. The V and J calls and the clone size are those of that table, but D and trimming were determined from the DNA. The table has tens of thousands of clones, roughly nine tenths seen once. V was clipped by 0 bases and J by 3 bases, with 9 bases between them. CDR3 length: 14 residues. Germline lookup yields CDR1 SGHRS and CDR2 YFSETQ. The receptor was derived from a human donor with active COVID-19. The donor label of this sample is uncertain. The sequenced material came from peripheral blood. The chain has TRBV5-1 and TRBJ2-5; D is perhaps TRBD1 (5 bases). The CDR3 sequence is CASSLAKGEETQYF. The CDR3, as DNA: TGCGCCAGCAGCTTGGCCAAAGGGGAAGAGACCCAGTACTTC.